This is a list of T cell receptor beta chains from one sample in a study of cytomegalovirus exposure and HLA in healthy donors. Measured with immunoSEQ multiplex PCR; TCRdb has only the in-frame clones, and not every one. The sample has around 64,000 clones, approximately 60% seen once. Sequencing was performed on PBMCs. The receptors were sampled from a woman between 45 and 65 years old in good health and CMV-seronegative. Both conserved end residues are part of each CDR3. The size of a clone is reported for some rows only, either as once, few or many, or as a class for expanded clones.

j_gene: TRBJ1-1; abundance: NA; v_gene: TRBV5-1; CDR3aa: CASSQGQTSYTEAFF
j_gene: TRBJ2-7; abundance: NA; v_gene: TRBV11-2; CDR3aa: CASSPVNRVGPYEQYF
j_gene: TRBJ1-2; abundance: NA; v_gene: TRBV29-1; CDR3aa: CSVEERAGGLHGYTF
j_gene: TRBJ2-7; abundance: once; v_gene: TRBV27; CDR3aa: CASSRTSVSYEQYF
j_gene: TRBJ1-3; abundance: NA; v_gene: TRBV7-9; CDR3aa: CASSVYWTAGNTIYF
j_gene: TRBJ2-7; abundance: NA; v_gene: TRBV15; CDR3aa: CATSRVASVSYEQYF
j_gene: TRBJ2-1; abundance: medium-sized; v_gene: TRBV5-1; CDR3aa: CASSPGQTSYNEQFF
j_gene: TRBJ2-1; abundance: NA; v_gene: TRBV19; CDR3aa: CASSIYSALGNEQFF
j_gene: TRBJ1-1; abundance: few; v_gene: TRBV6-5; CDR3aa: CASSYSMRHFHTEAFF
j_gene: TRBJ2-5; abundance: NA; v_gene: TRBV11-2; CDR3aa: CASSLTLPTETQYF
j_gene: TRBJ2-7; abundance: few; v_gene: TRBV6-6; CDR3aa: CASSADVAGVSEQYF
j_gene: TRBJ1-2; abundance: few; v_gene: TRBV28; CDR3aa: CASSSPGESGGYTF
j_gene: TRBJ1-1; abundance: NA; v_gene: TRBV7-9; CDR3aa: CSSSVGSRLAFF
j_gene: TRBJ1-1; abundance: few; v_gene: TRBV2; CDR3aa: CASRARVGGTEAFF
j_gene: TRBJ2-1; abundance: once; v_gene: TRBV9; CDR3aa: CASSVGGGLLRGNEQFF
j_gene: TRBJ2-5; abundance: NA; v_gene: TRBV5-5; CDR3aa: CASSLPSGETQYF
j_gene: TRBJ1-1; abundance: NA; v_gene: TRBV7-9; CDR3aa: CASSLEDRGKNTEAFF
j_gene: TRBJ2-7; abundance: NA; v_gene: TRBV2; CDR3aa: CASSGFGLAGGPGEQYF
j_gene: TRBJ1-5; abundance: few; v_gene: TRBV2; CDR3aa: CASRGTVGQPQHF
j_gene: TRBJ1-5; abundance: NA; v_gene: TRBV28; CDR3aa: CASTGQGYQPQHF
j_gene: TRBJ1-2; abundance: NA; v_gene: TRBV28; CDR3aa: CASSLRGLYGYTF
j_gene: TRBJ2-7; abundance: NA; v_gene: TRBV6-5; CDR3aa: CASSYSTGRLSYEQYF
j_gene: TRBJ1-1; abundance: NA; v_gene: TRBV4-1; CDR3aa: CASSQDPHSGTEAFF
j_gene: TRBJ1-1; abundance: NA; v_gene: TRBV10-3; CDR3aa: CAIRDSRQGTEAFF
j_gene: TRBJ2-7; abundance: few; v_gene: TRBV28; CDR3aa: CASSAAGLAGYEQYF
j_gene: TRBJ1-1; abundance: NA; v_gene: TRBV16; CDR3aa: CASSQQWNTEAFF
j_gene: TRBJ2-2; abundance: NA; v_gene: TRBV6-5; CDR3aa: CASRRGLADTGELFF
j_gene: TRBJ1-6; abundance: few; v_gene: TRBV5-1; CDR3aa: CASSLVDRGFDSPLHF
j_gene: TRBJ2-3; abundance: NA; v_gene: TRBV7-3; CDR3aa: CASSSGFSTDTQYF
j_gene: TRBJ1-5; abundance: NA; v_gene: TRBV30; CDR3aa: CAWGGMVSNQPQHF
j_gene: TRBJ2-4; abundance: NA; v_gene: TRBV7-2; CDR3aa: CASSLGGENIQYF
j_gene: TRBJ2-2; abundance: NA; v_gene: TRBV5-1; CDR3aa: CASSSGLAGRGELFF
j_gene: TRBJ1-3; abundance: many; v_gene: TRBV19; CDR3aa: CASSIDRVGIPGNTIYF
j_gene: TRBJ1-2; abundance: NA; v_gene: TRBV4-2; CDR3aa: CASRRTGFNYGYTF
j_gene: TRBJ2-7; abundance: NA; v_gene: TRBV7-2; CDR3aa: CASSPGLSTSDEQYF
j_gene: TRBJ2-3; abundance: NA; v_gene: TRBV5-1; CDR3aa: CASSLGAASTDTQYF
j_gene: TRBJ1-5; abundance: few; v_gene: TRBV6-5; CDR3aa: CASSPTGTVVEPQHF
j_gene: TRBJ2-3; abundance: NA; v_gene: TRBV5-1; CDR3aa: CASSQAGSYTDTQYF
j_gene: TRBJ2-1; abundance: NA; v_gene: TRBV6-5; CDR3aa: CASSYSATRLYEQFF
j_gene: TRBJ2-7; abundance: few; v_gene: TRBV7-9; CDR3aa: CASSPRTGDSYEQYF
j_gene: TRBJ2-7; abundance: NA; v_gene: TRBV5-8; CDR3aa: CASSLVLQPDYEQYF